These 4 T cell receptor beta chains were sequenced from one sample in a study of blood T cell repertoires in COVID-19. The repertoire was sequenced with immunoSEQ multiplex PCR; TCRdb's copy has only in-frame clones and lacks some. The data show a few hundred thousand clones, roughly 86% seen once. The material sequenced was peripheral blood. These receptors were collected from a man between 35 and 55 years old who had recovered from COVID-19.

The chain recombines TRBV5-1 with TRBJ2-6; D perhaps matches TRBD1 (6 bases). CDR3 length: 18 residues. V was clipped by 3 bases and J by 0 bases, with 16 bases between them. Germline V gene sequence: CDR1 SGHRS, CDR2 YFSETQ. The CDR3 loop reads CASSWMAQGPSGANVLTF. CDR3 DNA: TGCGCCAGCAGCTGGATGGCACAGGGACCCTCTGGGGCCAACGTCCTGACTTTC.

The chain recombines TRBV5-4 with TRBJ2-1, with D perhaps matching TRBD2 (6 bases). Trimming cost V 3 bases and J 4 bases, with 17 bases left between them. The CDR3 is made up of 16 amino acids. Germline V gene sequence: CDR1 SGHNT, CDR2 YYREEE (reference sequence). The CDR3 coding sequence is TGTGCCAGCAGCTACCGTCGGCGGGGTGGATACAATGAGCAGTTCTTC. Translation gives CASSYRRRGGYNEQFF. Full variable domain (rest looked up from reference TRBV5-4 and TRBJ2-1): ETGVTQSPTHLIKTRGQQVTLRCSSQSGHNTVSWYQQALGQGPQFIFQYYREEENGRGNFPPRFSGLQFPNYSSELNVNALELDDSALYLCASSYRRRGGYNEQFFGPGTRLTVL.

Notes on this clone: Within the sample, other DNA sequences also encode this same CDR3. The genes are TRBV6-2 or TRBV6-3 and TRBJ2-7; D uncertain. Looked up from germline, CDR1 is MNHEY and CDR2 is SVGEGT. This CDR3 region has 12 residues. Trimming left V 2 bases short and J 3 bases short, with 5 bases between. The DNA for the CDR3 is TGTGCCAGCAGTTACCCTTTCTACGAGCAGTACTTC. Protein product: CASSYPFYEQYF.

The gene calls are TRBV5-6 and TRBJ1-1; D is undetermined. The length of the CDR3 is 16 residues. Trimming pared 3 bases from V and 0 bases from J, leaving 15 bases between. Germline V CDR1 and CDR2: SGHDT, YYEEEE. The CDR3 region is CASSSSGQVLNTEAFF. The CDR3 coding sequence is TGTGCCAGCAGCTCGAGTGGGCAGGTCTTGAACACTGAAGCTTTCTTT.